This TCR beta chain was obtained from a study of relationships among human T cell subsets (dated by TCRdb to the early 2010s). Regarding the research as a whole: Eight distinct blood T cell populations were sequenced: pan T, CD8 cytotoxic, regulatory, Th1, Th2, naive plus transitional, activated and memory cells. Study-level results and caveats: While more than 60% of CD8+ cytotoxic sequences came from clones with more than 100 reads, the regulatory and Th2 subsets had few clones of that kind. The bead-based sorting was unable to rule out the presence of a CD4+CD8+ double-positive population. Substantial CDR3 sharing among Th1, Th2 and regulatory T cells was interpreted as suggesting stochastic cell fate choices. No statistically significant differences in V, D and J usage, CDR3 length or N-nucleotide additions were observed among the seven subsets.

The receptor library was made with multiplex PCR. Instrument used: 454 GS FLX. Semiquantitative ARM-PCR was used to amplify the TCR alpha and beta CDR3 regions from mRNA. ARM-PCR used tagged nested gene-specific primers, after which communal superprimers carried out exponential amplification. Before the first-round PCR products went through the second amplification round, exonuclease was used to remove the nested primers. The amplicons were sequenced on the 454 platform, a system that can rapidly sequence millions of DNA fragments without cloning bias. An effective read was defined as a read mappable to both V and J germline segments. On the authors' methods: Reads were assigned to germline V, D and J segments with IRmap, which uses pyromap, a Smith-Waterman modification adapted to 454 sequencing errors. Cutoffs set at the 99th percentile of alignment scores from simulated random sequences were applied to filter D-beta assignments. The CDR3 was taken to be the amino acids lying between the conserved V-segment Y[YFLI]C motif and the J-segment [FW]GXGT motif. A compound Poisson process model, previously applied to large-scale EST data, was used to estimate repertoire diversity. A procedure for detecting cross-contamination was used to argue that sample contamination was not the source of the shared CDR3s. TCRdb passed the public sequencing reads through fastp at Q25 and MiXCR, retaining productive beta sequences. Rows are combined by CDR3 protein, so each entry shows the most common genes and DNA. These V and J calls rely on TCRdb rather than the paper's analysis. Recorded for this sample are 7,500 to 9,500 distinct CDR3 sequences; roughly 55% of them occurred a single time. In total, the top ten clones hold about 5.7% of the sample.

Memory T cells were selected as CD45RA-RO+ cells with anti-CD45RO beads from the CD45RA-negative fraction. Miltenyi superparamagnetic beads coated with subset-specific monoclonal antibodies were used for isolation of the T cell subsets. Peripheral blood was used as the source from which all T cell populations were isolated. Ficoll separation was used to obtain mononuclear cells from whole blood, after which anti-CD14 microbeads were used to deplete monocytes. Right after isolation, the cell populations were resuspended in RNAprotect reagent. From the cysteine through the phenylalanine, the CDR3 covers 12 amino acids. Left in the record is the CDR3 DNA by itself, 36 bases read in frame from the first base. As encoded in the germline V gene, CDR1 is ENHRY while CDR2 is SYGVKD. Trimming costs V 3 bases and J 5 bases, and their ends lie 8 bases apart. Note on this clonotype: Its antigen remains unidentified. Base qualities are missing; no much larger clone stands one base away.

The V and J segments used are TRBV10-3 and TRBJ2-7; perhaps TRBD1 is the D gene, with 6 bases matching. The sequence was obtained from a man aged 35 to 55 in good health. Sequences were obtained from memory T cells sorted from blood. The meaning of the sample's cell subset or site label: CD45RA-RO+ memory T cells. The DNA is TGTGCCATCAGTGACAGGGGTGACGAGCAGTACTTC. Translated, it reads CAISDRGDEQYF.